The T cell receptor (beta chain) under discussion was sequenced for a study of neurological immune-mediated disorders. MiXCR, applied by TCRdb to the 5' RACE reads, yields one record per CDR3 protein. Among about 79,000 distinct CDR3 sequences listed, 13% to 15% were seen once. This clonotype has a count of ten or more. Germline lookup yields CDR1 SGHKS and CDR2 YYEKEE (reference sequence). V lost 4 bases, J lost 1 base, and 7 bases stayed unmatched. The CDR3 has 16 amino acids. The receptor's source is a woman between 45 and 65 years old in good health. This chain uses TRBV5-5 with TRBJ2-1; 8 nucleotides align to TRBD2. The sequencing input was PBMCs. This CDR3 is CASSLFSGTSYNEQFF. The DNA for the CDR3 is TGTGCCAGCAGCCTGTTTAGCGGGACGTCCTACAATGAGCAGTTCTTC.